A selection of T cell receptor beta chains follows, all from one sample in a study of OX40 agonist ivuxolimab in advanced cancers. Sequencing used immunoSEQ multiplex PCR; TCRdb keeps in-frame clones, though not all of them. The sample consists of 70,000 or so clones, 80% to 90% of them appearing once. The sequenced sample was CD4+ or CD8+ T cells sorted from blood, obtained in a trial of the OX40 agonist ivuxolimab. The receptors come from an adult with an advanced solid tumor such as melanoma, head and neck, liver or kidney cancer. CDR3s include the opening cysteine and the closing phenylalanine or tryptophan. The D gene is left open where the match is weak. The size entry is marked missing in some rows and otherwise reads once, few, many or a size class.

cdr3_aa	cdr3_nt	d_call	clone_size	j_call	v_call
CASSGAGRGQPQHF	TGTGCCAGCAGCGGAGCGGGGAGGGGACAGCCCCAGCATTTT	.	medium-sized	TRBJ1-5	TRBV7-2
CASSESGGRNEQFF	TGTGCCAGTAGTGAAAGCGGGGGGAGAAATGAGCAGTTCTTC	TRBD2	.	TRBJ2-1	TRBV19
CASSPTRNTEAFF	TGTGCCAGCAGCCCCACTCGGAACACTGAAGCTTTCTTT	.	medium-sized	TRBJ1-1	TRBV7-8
CARSLEGWRPYNSPLHF	TGTGCCAGAAGCTTGGAGGGTTGGCGGCCTTATAATTCACCCCTCCACTTT	.	.	TRBJ1-6	TRBV5-3
CASSVDGANEQFF	TGTGCCAGCAGTGTAGATGGGGCGAATGAGCAGTTCTTC	.	.	TRBJ2-1	TRBV6-4
CASSPGGGPRGNQPQHF	TGCGCCAGCAGCCCCGGAGGGGGGCCTAGGGGCAATCAGCCCCAGCATTTT	.	.	TRBJ1-5	TRBV5-1
CASSRSTSPLHF	TGTGCCAGCAGCCGCAGTACTTCACCCCTCCACTTT	.	.	TRBJ1-6	TRBV7-2
CASSERARGGRGGYTF	TGTGCCAGCAGTGAAAGGGCGAGAGGGGGCCGGGGTGGCTACACCTTC	TRBD1	.	TRBJ1-2	TRBV2
CASSILSGNTIYF	TGTGCCAGTAGTATCCTGAGTGGAAACACCATATATTTT	.	once	TRBJ1-3	TRBV19
CASSHIQGARETQYF	TGCGCCAGCAGCCATATTCAGGGGGCGAGGGAGACCCAGTACTTC	TRBD1	.	TRBJ2-5	TRBV4-1
CASRPQGLVGETQYF	TGTGCCAGCAGACCACAGGGACTAGTGGGAGAGACCCAGTACTTC	TRBD2	.	TRBJ2-5	TRBV2
CASSFRQWTSGLETQYF	TGTGCCAGCAGCTTTAGACAATGGACTAGCGGGCTGGAGACCCAGTACTTC	TRBD2	.	TRBJ2-5	TRBV11-2
CAISDQDRVIPQYF	TGTGCCATCAGTGACCAAGACAGGGTGATTCCCCAGTACTTC	TRBD1	.	TRBJ2-5	TRBV10-3
CASSEGGGGRQPQHF	TGTGCCAGCAGTGAGGGGGGTGGGGGGCGTCAGCCCCAGCATTTT	.	.	TRBJ1-5	TRBV6-1
CASRTTGGSGEKLFF	TGTGCCAGCAGGACAACAGGGGGTTCGGGTGAAAAACTGTTTTTT	TRBD1	.	TRBJ1-4	TRBV7-9
CASSDGGGGANEQFF	TGTGCCAGCAGTGACGGAGGCGGGGGGGCCAATGAGCAGTTCTTC	TRBD2	once	TRBJ2-1	TRBV6-4
CASSVMGLSYNSPLHF	TGTGCCAGCAGTGTCATGGGCCTCTCCTATAATTCACCCCTCCACTTT	.	.	TRBJ1-6	TRBV2
CASIRSPGQGNNEQFF	TGTGCCAGCATCCGTTCGCCGGGACAGGGCAACAATGAGCAGTTCTTC	.	.	TRBJ2-1	TRBV21-1
CASSLEVRQAALDF	TGTGCCAGCAGCTTGGAGGTGAGACAGGCGGCTCTGGACTTC	.	few	TRBJ2-7	TRBV5-4
CASAGGNYEQYF	TGTGCCAGCGCAGGGGGAAACTACGAGCAGTACTTC	TRBD1	.	TRBJ2-7	TRBV14
CASSTGASNYGYTF	TGTGCCAGCAGCACAGGAGCCTCTAACTATGGCTACACCTTC	.	.	TRBJ1-2	TRBV7-2
CATSTRQLSYEQYF	TGTGCCACCAGCACCCGACAGCTCTCCTACGAGCAGTACTTC	.	.	TRBJ2-7	TRBV15
CASSHLAAAAETQYF	TGCGCCAGCAGCCATCTAGCGGCCGCGGCAGAGACCCAGTACTTC	TRBD2	.	TRBJ2-5	TRBV5-1
CASSPTSAQRTDTQYF	TGTGCCAGCAGCCCGACTTCAGCCCAGCGCACAGATACGCAGTATTTT	.	few	TRBJ2-3	TRBV2
CASNLGRASYNEQFF	TGTGCCAGCAACCTTGGGAGGGCCTCCTACAATGAGCAGTTCTTC	TRBD2	.	TRBJ2-1	TRBV7-2
CSATAHIQYF	TGCAGTGCTACAGCGCACATTCAGTACTTC	.	.	TRBJ2-4	TRBV20-1
CASSGGRRDHAFF	TGTGCCAGCAGTGGGGGGAGAAGGGATCATGCTTTCTTT	.	.	TRBJ1-1	TRBV2
CASNSGTGPYEQYF	TGTGCCAGCAATTCCGGGACAGGGCCCTACGAGCAGTACTTC	TRBD1	once	TRBJ2-7	TRBV6-5
CASSLPGQNYGYTF	TGTGCCAGCAGCTTGCCCGGACAGAACTATGGCTACACCTTC	.	.	TRBJ1-2	TRBV5-6
CASSQVGTGSNYGYTF	TGCGCCAGCAGCCAAGTGGGGACAGGGTCTAACTATGGCTACACCTTC	TRBD1	.	TRBJ1-2	TRBV4-1
CASSYSGQGYEQYF	TGTGCCAGCAGTTACTCGGGACAGGGCTACGAGCAGTACTTC	TRBD1	.	TRBJ2-7	TRBV6-6
CASSRRDYSYEQYF	TGTGCCAGCAGTCGTCGGGACTACTCCTACGAGCAGTACTTC	TRBD2	.	TRBJ2-7	TRBV6-5
CSVGAGPNTEAFF	TGCAGCGTTGGCGCGGGACCGAACACTGAAGCTTTCTTT	.	.	TRBJ1-1	TRBV29-1
CASSLSRGGLSYNEQFF	TGTGCCAGCAGTTTATCGCGGGGGGGCCTCTCCTACAATGAGCAGTTCTTC	TRBD2	once	TRBJ2-1	TRBV27
CASSLLRGGGKGYGYTF	TGTGCCAGCAGCTTACTCCGAGGGGGAGGGAAGGGCTATGGCTACACCTTC	.	.	TRBJ1-2	TRBV11-2
CASSLSSSLYGYTF	TGTGCCAGCAGTTTATCTTCCAGCCTCTATGGCTACACCTTC	.	few	TRBJ1-2	TRBV27
CASSSTGGLQPQHF	TGTGCCAGCAGCAGTACAGGGGGCCTTCAGCCCCAGCATTTT	TRBD1	.	TRBJ1-5	TRBV6-6
CASSLEPSGGAIYEQYF	TGTGCCAGCAGCTTGGAGCCTAGCGGGGGGGCCATCTACGAGCAGTACTTC	TRBD2	once	TRBJ2-7	TRBV5-4
CASSLTSGAQGNTDTQYF	TGTGCCAGCAGCCTGACTAGCGGGGCGCAAGGGAACACAGATACGCAGTATTTT	TRBD2	.	TRBJ2-3	TRBV7-6
CASSIGAVTQETQYF	TGTGCCAGTAGTATAGGGGCGGTCACCCAAGAGACCCAGTACTTC	.	once	TRBJ2-5	TRBV19
CASSSGTGNYNEQFF	TGCGCCAGCAGTTCCGGGACAGGGAACTACAATGAGCAGTTCTTC	TRBD1	.	TRBJ2-1	TRBV5-1
CASSVTSHTDTQYF	TGTGCCAGCAGTGTCACCTCTCACACAGATACGCAGTATTTT	.	.	TRBJ2-3	TRBV2